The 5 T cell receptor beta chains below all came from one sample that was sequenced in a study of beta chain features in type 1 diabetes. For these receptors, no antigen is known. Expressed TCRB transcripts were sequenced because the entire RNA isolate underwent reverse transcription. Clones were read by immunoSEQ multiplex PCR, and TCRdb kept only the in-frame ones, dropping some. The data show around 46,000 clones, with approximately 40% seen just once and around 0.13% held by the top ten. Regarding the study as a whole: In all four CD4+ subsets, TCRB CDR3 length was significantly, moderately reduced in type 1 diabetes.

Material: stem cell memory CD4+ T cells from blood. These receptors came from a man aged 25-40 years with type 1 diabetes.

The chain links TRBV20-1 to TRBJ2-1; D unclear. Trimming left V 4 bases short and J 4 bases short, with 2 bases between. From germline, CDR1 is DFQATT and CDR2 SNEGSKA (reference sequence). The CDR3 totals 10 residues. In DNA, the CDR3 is TGCAGTGCTACATACAATGAGCAGTTCTTC. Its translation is CSATYNEQFF.

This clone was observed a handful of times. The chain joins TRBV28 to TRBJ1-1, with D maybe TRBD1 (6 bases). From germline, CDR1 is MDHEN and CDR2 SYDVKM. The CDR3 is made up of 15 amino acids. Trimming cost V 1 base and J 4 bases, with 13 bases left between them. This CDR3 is CASSLLGRGATEAFF. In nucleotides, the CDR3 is TGTGCCAGCAGTTTATTAGGCAGGGGAGCCACTGAAGCTTTCTTT.

The CDR3 sequence is CASSPRLAGVGPDTQYF. The CDR3 bases are TGTGCCAGCAGCCCCCGACTAGCGGGAGTTGGCCCAGATACGCAGTATTTT. The gene calls are TRBV9 and TRBJ2-3; 12 bases map to TRBD2. CDR1 is SGDLS and CDR2 is YYNGEE in the germline V gene. V trimming: 4 bases; J trimming: 4 bases; junction bases outside the gene matches: 10. CDR3 length equals 17 residues.

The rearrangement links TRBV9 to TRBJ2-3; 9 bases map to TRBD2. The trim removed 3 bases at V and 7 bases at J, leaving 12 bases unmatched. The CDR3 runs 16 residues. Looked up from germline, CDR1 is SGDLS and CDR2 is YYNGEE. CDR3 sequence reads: CASSEGGLAGLNTQYF. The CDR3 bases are TGTGCCAGCAGCGAGGGAGGGCTAGCGGGACTGAATACGCAGTATTTT.

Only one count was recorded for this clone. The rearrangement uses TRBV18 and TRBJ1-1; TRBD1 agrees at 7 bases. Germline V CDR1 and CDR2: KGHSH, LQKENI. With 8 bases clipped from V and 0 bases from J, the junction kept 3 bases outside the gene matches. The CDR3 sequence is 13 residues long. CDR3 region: CASRQGLNTEAFF. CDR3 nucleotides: TGTGCCAGCAGACAGGGCTTGAACACTGAAGCTTTCTTT.